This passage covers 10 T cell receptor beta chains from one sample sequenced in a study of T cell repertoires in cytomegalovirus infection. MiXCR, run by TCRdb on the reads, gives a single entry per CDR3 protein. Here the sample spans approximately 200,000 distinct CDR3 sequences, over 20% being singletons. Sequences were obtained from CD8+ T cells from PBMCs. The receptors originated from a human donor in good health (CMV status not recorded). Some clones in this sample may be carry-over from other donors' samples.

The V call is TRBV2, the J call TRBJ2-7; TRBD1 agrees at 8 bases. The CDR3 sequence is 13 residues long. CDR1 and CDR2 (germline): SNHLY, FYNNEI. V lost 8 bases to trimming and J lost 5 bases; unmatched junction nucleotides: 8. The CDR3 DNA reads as TGTGCCAGCGTACAGGGGGGTATTGACGAGCAGTACTTC. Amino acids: CASVQGGIDEQYF.

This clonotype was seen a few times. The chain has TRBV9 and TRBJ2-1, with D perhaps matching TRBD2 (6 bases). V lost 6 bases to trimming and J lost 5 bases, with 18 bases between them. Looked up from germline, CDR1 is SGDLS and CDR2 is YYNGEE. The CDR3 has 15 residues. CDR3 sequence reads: CASTPLGGPHNEQFF. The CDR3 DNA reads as TGTGCCAGCACCCCACTGGGGGGTCCCCACAATGAGCAGTTCTTC.

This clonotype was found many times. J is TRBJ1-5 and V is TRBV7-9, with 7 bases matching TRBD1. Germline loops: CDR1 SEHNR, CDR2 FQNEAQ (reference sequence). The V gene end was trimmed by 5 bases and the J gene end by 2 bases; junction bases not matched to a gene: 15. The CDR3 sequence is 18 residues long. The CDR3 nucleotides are TGTGCCAGCAGCCCCGGAAGGACAGGCGAAACACGCAATCAGCCCCAGCATTTT. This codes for CASSPGRTGETRNQPQHF.

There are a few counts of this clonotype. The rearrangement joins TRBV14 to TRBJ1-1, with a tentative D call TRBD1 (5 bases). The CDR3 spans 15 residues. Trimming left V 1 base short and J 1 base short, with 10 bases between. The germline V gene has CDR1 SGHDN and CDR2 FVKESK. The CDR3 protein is CASSQGQTWNTEAFF. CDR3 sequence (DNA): TGTGCCAGCAGCCAAGGACAGACCTGGAACACTGAAGCTTTCTTT.

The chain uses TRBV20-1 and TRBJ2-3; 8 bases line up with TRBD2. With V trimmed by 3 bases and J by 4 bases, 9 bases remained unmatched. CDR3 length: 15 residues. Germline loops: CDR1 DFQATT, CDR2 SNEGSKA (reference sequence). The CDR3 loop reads CSARFPGLVPDTQYF. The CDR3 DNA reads TGCAGTGCTAGGTTCCCGGGACTAGTCCCAGATACGCAGTATTTT.

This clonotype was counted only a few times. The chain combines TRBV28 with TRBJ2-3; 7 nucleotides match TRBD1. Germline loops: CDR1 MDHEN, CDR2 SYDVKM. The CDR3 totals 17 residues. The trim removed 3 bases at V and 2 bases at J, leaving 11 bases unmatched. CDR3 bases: TGTGCCAGCAGTTTTTTCTCGGCTAGGGGGCCCACAGATACGCAGTATTTT. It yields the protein CASSFFSARGPTDTQYF.

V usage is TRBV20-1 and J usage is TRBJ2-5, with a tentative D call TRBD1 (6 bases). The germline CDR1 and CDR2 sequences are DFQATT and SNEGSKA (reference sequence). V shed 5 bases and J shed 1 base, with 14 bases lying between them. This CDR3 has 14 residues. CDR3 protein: CSAERQGIQETQYF. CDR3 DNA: TGCAGTGCTGAAAGGCAGGGGATCCAAGAGACCCAGTACTTC.

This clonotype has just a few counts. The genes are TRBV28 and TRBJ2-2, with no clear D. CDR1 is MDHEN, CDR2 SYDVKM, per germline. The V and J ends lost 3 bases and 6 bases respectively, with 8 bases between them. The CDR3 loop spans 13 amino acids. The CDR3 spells CASSFLTPGELFF. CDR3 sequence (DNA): TGTGCCAGCAGTTTTCTAACCCCCGGGGAGCTGTTTTTT.

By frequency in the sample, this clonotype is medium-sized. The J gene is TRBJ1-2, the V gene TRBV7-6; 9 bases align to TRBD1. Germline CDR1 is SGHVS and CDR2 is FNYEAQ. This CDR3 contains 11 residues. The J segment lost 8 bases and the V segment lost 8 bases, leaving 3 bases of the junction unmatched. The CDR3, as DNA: TGTGCCAGCGGGACAGGGTCCGGCTACACCTTC. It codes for CASGTGSGYTF.

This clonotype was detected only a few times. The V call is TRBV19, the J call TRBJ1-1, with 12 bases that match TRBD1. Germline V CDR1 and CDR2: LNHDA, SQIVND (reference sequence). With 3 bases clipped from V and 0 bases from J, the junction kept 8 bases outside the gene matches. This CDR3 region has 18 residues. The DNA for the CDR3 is TGTGCCAGTAGTATCATCCCGGGACAGGGGGCCCTGAACACTGAAGCTTTCTTT. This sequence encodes CASSIIPGQGALNTEAFF.